These 4 T cell receptor beta chains came from one sample sequenced in a study of cytomegalovirus exposure and HLA in healthy donors. Vbeta (60) and Jbeta (13) primers were used in the PCR. This table comes from immunoSEQ multiplex PCR, and its TCRdb copy is limited to in-frame clones, with some not included. The table shows about 160,000 clones, with under 85% occurring only once. Sequencing was carried out using PBMCs. Receptor source: a woman aged 25 to 39 in good health and CMV-seronegative.

The rearrangement joins TRBV30 to TRBJ1-2, with a weak D call TRBD1 (6 bases). The CDR3 totals 12 residues. V shed 3 bases and J shed 5 bases, with 10 bases lying between them. Germline lookup yields CDR1 GTSNPN and CDR2 SVGIG (reference sequence). CDR3: CAWRGTSYGYTF. The CDR3 nucleotides read TGTGCCTGGAGGGGGACATCGTATGGCTACACCTTC. Filled out from reference TRBV30 and TRBJ1-2, the complete variable domain reads SQTIHQWPATLVQPVGSPLSLECTVEGTSNPNLYWYRQAAGRGLQLLFYSVGIGQISSEVPQNLSASRPQDRQFILSSKKLLLSDSGFYLCAWRGTSYGYTFGSGTRLTVV.

This clone was counted between two and nine times. This chain connects TRBV16 to TRBJ2-1; 10 bases match TRBD2. V shed 2 bases, J shed 0 bases, and the junction held 4 bases outside the gene matches. Per the germline V gene, CDR1 is KGHSY and CDR2 is FQNENV. The CDR3 is 17 amino acids. CDR3 protein: CASSQRQRGGSYNEQFF. The CDR3 DNA reads as TGTGCCAGCAGCCAACGTCAGCGGGGGGGCTCCTACAATGAGCAGTTCTTC.

This chain's CDR3 is CAWSAVRTSGGYNEQFF. CDR3 DNA sequence: TGTGCCTGGAGTGCTGTAAGGACTAGCGGGGGGTACAATGAGCAGTTCTTC. This chain joins TRBV30 and TRBJ2-1, with TRBD2 matching over 14 bases. Trimming at V came to 1 base and at J to 4 bases, leaving 6 bases not matched to a gene. Germline V lookup: CDR1 GTSNPN, CDR2 SVGIG (reference sequence). This CDR3 contains 17 residues.

The rearrangement uses TRBV18 and TRBJ1-1; perhaps TRBD1 as D (5 bases). V lost 4 bases and J lost 2, with 8 bases in between. This CDR3 region has 13 residues. Germline V lookup: CDR1 KGHSH, CDR2 LQKENI. The CDR3 DNA reads TGTGCCAGCTCACGCGGACAAAACACTGAAGCTTTCTTT. Translating gives CASSRGQNTEAFF.